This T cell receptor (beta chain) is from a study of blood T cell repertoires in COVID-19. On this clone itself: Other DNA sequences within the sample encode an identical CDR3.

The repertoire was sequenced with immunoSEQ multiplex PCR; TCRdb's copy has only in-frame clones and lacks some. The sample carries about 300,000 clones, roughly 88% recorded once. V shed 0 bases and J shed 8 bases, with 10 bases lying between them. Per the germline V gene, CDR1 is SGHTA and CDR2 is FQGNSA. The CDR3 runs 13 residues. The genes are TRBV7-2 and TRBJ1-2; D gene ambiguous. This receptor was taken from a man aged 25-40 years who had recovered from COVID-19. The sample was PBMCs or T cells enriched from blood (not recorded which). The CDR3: CASSLARGGGYTF. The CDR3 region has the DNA TGTGCCAGCAGCTTAGCGCGAGGAGGGGGCTACACCTTC.